The clone carrying this T cell receptor (beta chain) was detected many times. V trimming: 4 bases; J trimming: 6 bases; junction bases outside the gene matches: 9. Germline V lookup: CDR1 ENHRY, CDR2 SYGVKD. This CDR3 contains 15 residues. TCRdb independently ran MiXCR on the RT-PCR reads; one entry per CDR3 protein. The sample contains about 700,000 distinct CDR3 sequences, around 14% of which appear only once. Sequences were obtained from memory CD4+ T cells from blood. The chain couples TRBV10-3 to TRBJ2-1; 7 bases line up with TRBD1. The source of this sequence is a female donor in good health, serving as a healthy control. CDR3 in DNA: TGTGCCATCAGTGGGGGGCCTGAGGGGGCCAATGAGCAGTTCTTC. It translates to CAISGGPEGANEQFF.